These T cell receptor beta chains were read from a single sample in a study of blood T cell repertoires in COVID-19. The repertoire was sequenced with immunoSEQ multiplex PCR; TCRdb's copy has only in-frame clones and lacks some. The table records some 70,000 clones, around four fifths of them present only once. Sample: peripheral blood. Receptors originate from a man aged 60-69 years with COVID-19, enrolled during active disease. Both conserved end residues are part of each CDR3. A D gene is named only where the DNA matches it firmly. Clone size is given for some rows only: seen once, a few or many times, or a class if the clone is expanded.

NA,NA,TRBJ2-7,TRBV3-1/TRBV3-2,TGTGCCAGCAGCCATACCTACGAGCAGTACTTC,CASSHTYEQYF
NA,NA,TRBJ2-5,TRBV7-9,TGTGCCAGCAGCTTAAGAGGGATCGAGACCCAGTACTTC,CASSLRGIETQYF
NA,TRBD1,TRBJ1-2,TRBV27,TGTGCCAGCACAGGACAGGGGGCTTATGGCTACACCTTC,CASTGQGAYGYTF
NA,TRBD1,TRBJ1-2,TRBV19,TGTGCCAGTAGTACTCCGGGACAGGGACGGGATGGCTACACCTTC,CASSTPGQGRDGYTF
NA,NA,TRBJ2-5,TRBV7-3,TGTGCCAGCAGCCCCCGGCCGGGAGAGACCCAGTACTTC,CASSPRPGETQYF
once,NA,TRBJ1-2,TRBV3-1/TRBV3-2,TGTGCCAGCAGTTTCTGGCATAAACCTAACTATGGCTACACCTTC,CASSFWHKPNYGYTF
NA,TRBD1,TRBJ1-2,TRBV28,TGTGCCAGCAGGCGGTTGACAGGGCTCGACTATGGCTACACCTTC,CASRRLTGLDYGYTF
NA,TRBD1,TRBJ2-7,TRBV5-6,TGTGCCAGCAGTCCCCTGACAGGGCGCGAGCAGTACTTC,CASSPLTGREQYF
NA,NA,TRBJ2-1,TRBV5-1,TGCGCCAGCAGCTTGGAACTCTACAATGAGCAGTTCTTC,CASSLELYNEQFF
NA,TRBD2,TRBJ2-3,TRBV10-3,TGTGCCACCGCCACCAGCGGGAGAGACACAGATACGCAGTATTTT,CATATSGRDTDTQYF
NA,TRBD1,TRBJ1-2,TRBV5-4,TGTGCCAGCAGCCTCATGACAGGGGTTTATGGCTACACCTTC,CASSLMTGVYGYTF
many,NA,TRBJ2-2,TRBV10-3,TGTGCCATCAGGTCAACTTCCGGGGAGCTGTTTTTT,CAIRSTSGELFF
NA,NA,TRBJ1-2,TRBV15,TGTGCCACCAGCACTCGCAAGGAGTTCTATGGCTACACCTTC,CATSTRKEFYGYTF